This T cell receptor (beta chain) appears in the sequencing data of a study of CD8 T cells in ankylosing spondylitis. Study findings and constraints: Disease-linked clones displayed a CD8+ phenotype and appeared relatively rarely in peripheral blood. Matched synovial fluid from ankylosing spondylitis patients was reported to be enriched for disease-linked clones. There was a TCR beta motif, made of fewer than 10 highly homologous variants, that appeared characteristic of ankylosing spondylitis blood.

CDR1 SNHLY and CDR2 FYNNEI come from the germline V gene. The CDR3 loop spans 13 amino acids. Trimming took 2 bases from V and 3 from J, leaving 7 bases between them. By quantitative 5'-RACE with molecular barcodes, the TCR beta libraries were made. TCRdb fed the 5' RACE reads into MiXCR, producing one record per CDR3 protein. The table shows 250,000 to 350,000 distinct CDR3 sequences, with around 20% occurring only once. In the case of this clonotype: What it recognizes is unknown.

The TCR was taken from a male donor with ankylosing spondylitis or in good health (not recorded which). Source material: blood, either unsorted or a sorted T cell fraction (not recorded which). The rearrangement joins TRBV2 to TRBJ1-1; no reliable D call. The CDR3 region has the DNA TGTGCCAGCAGTGAATCCCGGTACACTGAAGCTTTCTTT. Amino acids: CASSESRYTEAFF.